The 19 T cell receptor beta chains below come from one sample, sequenced in a study of cytotoxic CD8 clonotypes in ibrutinib-treated CLL. Some clones are missing from TCRdb's copy, which holds only in-frame ones; the method was immunoSEQ multiplex PCR. This sample yields over 150,000 clones, of which approximately 77% are seen a single time; roughly 2% belongs to the top ten. The sample here was PBMCs, taken after 12 months of ibrutinib treatment. The source of these receptors is a human donor with chronic lymphocytic leukemia.

The chain carries TRBV28 and TRBJ2-6; D not certain. The CDR3 consists of 15 residues. Trimming cost V 5 bases and J 0 bases, with 8 bases left between them. The germline V gene encodes CDR1 MDHEN and CDR2 SYDVKM. CDR3 nucleotide sequence: TGTGCCAGCAGTCCTGGGATCTCTGGGGCCAACGTCCTGACTTTC. It translates to CASSPGISGANVLTF.

This clone showed up just once. The chain is built from TRBV2 and TRBJ2-3; the D call may be TRBD1 or TRBD2 (6 bases each). Germline V gene lookup returns CDR1 SNHLY and CDR2 FYNNEI. CDR3 length: 18 residues. V lost 3 bases and J lost 4, with 23 bases in between. The CDR3 here is CASSDKGERRGGADTQYF. CDR3 coding DNA: TGTGCCAGCAGTGACAAGGGGGAGCGGCGGGGTGGTGCAGATACGCAGTATTTT.

Only a few counts were recorded for this clone. This chain joins TRBV29-1 and TRBJ1-3; 7 bases fit TRBD1. The CDR3 is 14 amino acids. J lost 2 bases, V lost 6 bases, and 7 bases had no gene match. The germline V gene has CDR1 SQVTM and CDR2 ANQGSEA. This chain's CDR3 is CSVETGEPGNTIYF. The CDR3 region has the DNA TGCAGCGTGGAAACAGGGGAACCTGGAAACACCATATATTTT.

The chain combines TRBV28 with TRBJ1-2; D unresolved. The germline gives CDR1 MDHEN, CDR2 SYDVKM. The CDR3 contains 13 residues. V was pared by 8 bases and J by 0 bases, with 10 bases between. The CDR3 loop is CASLRAANYGYTF. As DNA, the CDR3 is TGTGCCAGCTTACGCGCAGCTAACTATGGCTACACCTTC.

The V gene is TRBV7-3, the J gene TRBJ1-4; TRBD1 matches at 9 bases. Per germline, CDR1 SGHTA and CDR2 FQGTGA. The CDR3 loop spans 18 amino acids. The J segment lost 4 bases and the V segment lost 2 bases, leaving 11 bases of the junction unmatched. CDR3 protein: CASSLLSGQGGINEKLFF. CDR3 nucleotides: TGTGCCAGCAGCTTATTGTCGGGACAGGGAGGGATTAATGAAAAACTGTTTTTT.

V and J are TRBV11-1 and TRBJ2-4; TRBD1 matches at 8 bases. The CDR3 spans 16 residues. The J segment lost 6 bases and the V segment lost 5 bases, leaving 12 bases of the junction unmatched. The germline V gene has CDR1 SGHAT and CDR2 FQDESV (reference sequence). Here the CDR3 DNA reads TGTGCCAGCAGCGCGAGACAGGGGAAAAGTTCAAACATTCAGTACTTC. This translates into CASSARQGKSSNIQYF.

V gene TRBV5-1 combines with J gene TRBJ2-1; tentative D call: TRBD2 (5 bases). CDR1 and CDR2 (germline): SGHRS, YFSETQ. The CDR3 sequence is 15 residues long. Trimming left V 0 bases short and J 4 bases short, with 11 bases between. In nucleotides, the CDR3 is TGCGCCAGCAGCTTGGGGGCTAGCTGGTACAATGAGCAGTTCTTC. Its protein is CASSLGASWYNEQFF.

This chain connects TRBV6-1 to TRBJ2-7; 9 bases are shared with TRBD1. CDR1 and CDR2 (germline): MNHNS, SASEGT. V shed 6 bases, J shed 0 bases, and the junction held 6 bases outside the gene matches. The CDR3 runs to 15 residues. CDR3 region: CASSDGTGRSYEQYF. CDR3 DNA sequence: TGTGCCAGCAGCGACGGGACAGGGCGCTCCTACGAGCAGTACTTC.

The rearrangement links TRBV7-9 to TRBJ2-3; 9 nucleotides agree with TRBD2. V lost 3 bases to trimming and J lost 3 bases; unmatched junction nucleotides: 16. This CDR3 comprises 19 residues. From germline, CDR1 is SEHNR and CDR2 FQNEAQ (reference sequence). Here the CDR3 DNA reads TGTGCCAGCAGCTTCAGATTAGCGGGGGCAGCCCGTATAACAGATACGCAGTATTTT. As protein: CASSFRLAGAARITDTQYF.

This clone was observed once. The chain couples TRBV7-8 to TRBJ1-4; no clear D. The germline gives CDR1 SGHVS, CDR2 FQNEAQ. V lost 1 base to trimming and J lost 10 bases, with 16 bases between them. The CDR3 spans 15 residues. CDR3 DNA: TGTGCCAGCAGCTTAGGGAGAGAACCCCACCGAAAACTGTTTTTT. Translation gives CASSLGREPHRKLFF.

This clone has a handful of counts. The chain joins TRBV4-2 to TRBJ2-5; TRBD2 might be the D (5 bases). Germline V gene sequence: CDR1 LGHNA, CDR2 YNFKEQ. The CDR3 is 14 residues long. V lost 2 bases, J lost 5 bases, and 12 bases lay in between. CDR3 sequence (DNA): TGTGCCAGCAGCCAAAAGGACTCTCGGGAGACCCAGTACTTC. Amino acids: CASSQKDSRETQYF.

The V call is TRBV4-2, the J call TRBJ2-7; 10 bases are shared with TRBD2. The CDR3 is made up of 16 amino acids. With V trimmed by 2 bases and J by 1 base, 5 bases remained unmatched. Germline CDR1 and CDR2: LGHNA and YNFKEQ. The CDR3 nucleotides are TGTGCCAGCAGCCAACGACTAGCGGGCGTTTCCTACGAGCAGTACTTC. Protein sequence: CASSQRLAGVSYEQYF.

The CDR3 nucleotides are TGTGCCAGCAGCTTAGCGGGGTCCTACGAGCAGTACTTC. The encoded protein is CASSLAGSYEQYF. The rearrangement joins TRBV7-9 to TRBJ2-7; no clear D. There are 13 residues in the CDR3. V lost 0 bases, J lost 1 base, and 4 bases lay in between. The germline CDR1 and CDR2 sequences are SEHNR and FQNEAQ (reference sequence).

CDR3 region: CASSLSGGLAGAADTQYF. The CDR3 DNA sequence: TGTGCCAGCAGCTTGTCGGGAGGGCTAGCGGGAGCGGCAGATACGCAGTATTTT. The V gene is TRBV5-6, the J gene TRBJ2-3; 10 bases agree with TRBD2. Germline loops: CDR1 SGHDT, CDR2 YYEEEE. The CDR3 has 18 amino acids. The V and J ends lost 1 base and 4 bases, in that order; junction bases with no gene match: 12.

In its sample, this clone was seen once. This chain joins TRBV5-1 and TRBJ2-7; 9 nucleotides align to TRBD2. This CDR3 contains 14 residues. The V and J ends lost 2 bases and 4 bases, in that order; junction bases with no gene match: 4. The germline gives CDR1 SGHRS, CDR2 YFSETQ. Written as DNA, the CDR3 is TGCGCCAGCAGCTTTAGCGGGAGTTGGTACGAGCAGTACTTC. Protein product: CASSFSGSWYEQYF.

The chain combines TRBV6-6 with TRBJ2-3, with D unclear. CDR1 is MNHNY, CDR2 SVGAGI, per germline (reference sequence). The CDR3 runs 16 residues. Trimming removed 4 bases from V and 0 bases from J, with 14 bases in between. The CDR3 is CASSSMDGPSTDTQYF. The CDR3 region has the DNA TGTGCCAGCAGTTCGATGGACGGCCCTAGCACAGATACGCAGTATTTT.

V and J are TRBV28 and TRBJ2-5; D not certain. The CDR3 contains 12 residues. V dropped 7 bases and J dropped 7 bases, with 13 bases sitting between them. Germline CDR1 and CDR2: MDHEN and SYDVKM. This CDR3 is CASNRPAGTQYF. CDR3 bases: TGTGCCAGCAATCGCCCAGCCGGGACCCAGTACTTC.

This clone was detected only a few times. The chain links TRBV5-6 to TRBJ2-2; D remains ambiguous. V was pared by 4 bases and J by 4 bases, with 8 bases between. This CDR3 spans 13 amino acids. Germline-derived CDR1 and CDR2 are SGHDT and YYEEEE. The DNA of the CDR3 is TGTGCCAGCAGCAAGGGTGGCACCGGGGAGCTGTTTTTT. Translation: CASSKGGTGELFF.

This clone has ten or more counts. The sample has other DNA sequences that encode this CDR3 too. The genes are TRBV28 and TRBJ2-7, with 8 bases that match TRBD1. Trimming took 5 bases from V and 4 from J; bases not matched to a gene: 13. The CDR3 loop spans 16 amino acids. Per the germline V gene, CDR1 is MDHEN and CDR2 is SYDVKM. The CDR3, as DNA: TGTGCCAGCAGTGGGGGGACAGGCCTCGACAGGTACGAGCAGTACTTC. It specifies CASSGGTGLDRYEQYF.